The 31 T cell receptor beta chains given below trace back to one sample, sequenced in a study of blood T cell repertoires in COVID-19. The data were produced by immunoSEQ multiplex PCR, yet TCRdb's version contains in-frame clones alone and is incomplete. The table has about 360,000 clones, roughly 90% seen once; the top ten hold under 8.5%. The specimen sequenced was peripheral blood. The source is a woman aged 60-70 years with COVID-19, enrolled during active disease.

CDR3 in amino acids: CASSEQGHSTNEKLFF. CDR3 bases: TGTGCCAGCAGTGAGCAGGGACATTCAACTAATGAAAAACTGTTTTTT. V usage is TRBV2 and J usage is TRBJ1-4; a possible D gene is TRBD1 (6 bases). V was shortened by 3 bases and J by 0 bases, with 11 bases between the two germline ends. This CDR3 has 16 amino acids. Germline values: CDR1 SNHLY, CDR2 FYNNEI.

This clone has just one count. One end of the junction fails to match germline, which may point to a read error. The chain employs TRBV4-1 and TRBJ1-6, with D hard to call. The CDR3 covers 16 residues. From germline, CDR1 is MGHRA and CDR2 YSYEKL. CDR3 DNA: TGCGCCAGCAACCAAATAGAGGGTACCTATAATTCACCCCTCCACTTT. It translates to CASNQIEGTYNSPLHF.

V and J are TRBV20-1 and TRBJ1-2, with D perhaps matching TRBD1 (6 bases). CDR1 and CDR2 (germline): DFQATT, SNEGSKA (reference sequence). CDR3 length: 11 amino acids. Trimming pared 0 bases from V and 12 bases from J, leaving 11 bases between. The DNA for the CDR3 is TGCAGTGCTAGAGATAGGGGGTTCCACACCTTC. Translated, it gives CSARDRGFHTF.

V and J are TRBV6-5 and TRBJ2-7, with TRBD2 matching over 10 bases. The CDR3 covers 14 residues. Germline V gene sequence: CDR1 MNHEY, CDR2 SVGAGI. J gave up 2 bases and V 8 bases, and 6 bases lay outside the gene matches. DNA of the CDR3: TGTGCCAGCGGGCGGACTAGCGGACCCTACGAGCAGTACTTC. Protein product: CASGRTSGPYEQYF.

The V call is TRBV27, the J call TRBJ2-3, with 12 bases aligning to TRBD2. The germline CDR1 and CDR2 sequences are MNHEY and SMNVEV (reference sequence). J was trimmed by 14 bases and V by 2 bases; bases with no gene match: 8. The CDR3 extends over 14 amino acids. CDR3: CASSLGLAGGPVYF. For the CDR3, the DNA is TGTGCCAGCAGTTTAGGGCTAGCGGGGGGGCCAGTGTATTTT.

This chain links TRBV30 with TRBJ2-3; D is possibly TRBD1 (5 bases). V was clipped by 3 bases and J by 1 base, with 11 bases between them. Germline-derived CDR1 and CDR2 are GTSNPN and SVGIG (reference sequence). This CDR3 spans 14 amino acids. CDR3 DNA sequence: TGTGCCTGGAGCTACAGGTTGGGCACAGATACGCAGTATTTT. Translating it yields CAWSYRLGTDTQYF.

The J gene is TRBJ2-7, the V gene TRBV21-1; TRBD1 is the table's D call, not checked against the DNA. TRBV21-1 corresponds to a pseudogene. CDR3 length equals 15 residues. In DNA form, the CDR3 reads TGTGCCAGCAGCAAGGCAACAGGGGCCCCCTACGAGCAGTACTTC. Translation gives CASSKATGAPYEQYF.

The chain is built from TRBV27 and TRBJ1-2; TRBD1 matches at 7 bases. From germline, CDR1 is MNHEY and CDR2 SMNVEV (reference sequence). The V segment lost 5 bases and the J segment 4 bases; nucleotides outside the gene matches: 7. CDR3 size: 14 residues. The CDR3 loop reads CASSRRDSPYGYTF. CDR3 nucleotides: TGTGCCAGCAGTCGACGGGACAGCCCCTATGGCTACACCTTC.

Written as DNA, the CDR3 is TGTGCCAGCAGCTTCAGGGGGAACTCCTACGAGCAGTACTTC. Its protein product is CASSFRGNSYEQYF. The chain recombines TRBV5-4 with TRBJ2-7; 7 nucleotides line up with TRBD1. The CDR3 has 14 residues. After removal of 2 bases from V and 0 bases from J, the junction contained 2 bases not matched to a gene. Germline V gene lookup returns CDR1 SGHNT and CDR2 YYREEE (reference sequence).

V is TRBV9 and J is TRBJ1-1; perhaps TRBD1 as D (5 bases). The V gene lost 4 bases and the J gene lost 7 bases, with 17 bases spanning the gap. The CDR3 is 14 amino acids. Germline V gives CDR1 SGDLS, CDR2 YYNGEE. This CDR3 is CASSPTGGSLEAFF. The DNA for the CDR3 is TGTGCCAGCAGCCCCACGGGGGGGAGCCTTGAAGCTTTCTTT.

This chain links TRBV7-2 with TRBJ2-3, with D possibly TRBD1 on 6 matching bases. Germline V gene sequence: CDR1 SGHTA, CDR2 FQGNSA. There are 14 residues in the CDR3. Trimming took 5 bases from V and 6 from J, leaving 15 bases between them. The CDR3 protein is CASSARDTNDTQYF. The DNA of the CDR3 is TGTGCCAGCAGCGCCCGGGACACCAATGATACGCAGTATTTT.

The V gene is TRBV5-6, the J gene TRBJ1-6; no definite D call. The CDR3 runs 13 residues. Germline V lookup: CDR1 SGHDT, CDR2 YYEEEE. Deletions cut 3 bases from V and 9 bases from J, with 10 bases between. CDR3 amino acids: CASSSTPRSPLHF. In DNA, the CDR3 is TGTGCCAGCAGCTCCACTCCCCGTTCACCCCTCCACTTT.

This rearrangement joins TRBV7-8 to TRBJ1-5; D is uncertain. The CDR3 has 17 amino acids. Germline CDR1 and CDR2: SGHVS and FQNEAQ. Trimming cost V 1 base and J 5 bases, with 18 bases left between them. CDR3 amino acids: CASSLDVSGKRYQPQHF. CDR3 nucleotide sequence: TGTGCCAGCAGCTTAGATGTGTCCGGGAAACGCTATCAGCCCCAGCATTTT.

V is TRBV2 and J is TRBJ2-1; 10 positions agree with TRBD1. Germline assignment: CDR1 SNHLY and CDR2 FYNNEI. The CDR3 covers 15 residues. V lost 6 bases and J lost 8; bases outside the gene matches: 10. As DNA, the CDR3 is TGTGCCAGCAGCCCCCTAGACAGGGGGCGACATGAGCAGTTCTTC. Amino acid sequence: CASSPLDRGRHEQFF.

The chain joins TRBV7-3 to TRBJ2-3; a possible D gene is TRBD2 (5 bases). Germline values: CDR1 SGHTA, CDR2 FQGTGA. This CDR3 is 13 amino acids long. Trimming removed 7 bases from V and 8 bases from J, with 16 bases in between. The CDR3 spells CASTFNRGGTQYF. The CDR3 DNA is TGTGCCAGCACCTTTAACCGGGGTGGTACGCAGTATTTT.

The rearrangement links TRBV10-3 to TRBJ1-2; 9 bases map to TRBD1. The J segment lost 4 bases and the V segment lost 6 bases, leaving 9 bases of the junction unmatched. Germline V gene data show CDR1 as ENHRY and CDR2 as SYGVKD. The CDR3 length is 15 residues. The CDR3 region has the DNA TGTGCCATCAGCGTCTCCTTGACAGGGGGCTATGGCTACACCTTC. This codes for CAISVSLTGGYGYTF.

The chain carries TRBV2 and TRBJ2-5, with TRBD2 matching 8 bases. This CDR3 has 12 amino acids. Germline loops: CDR1 SNHLY, CDR2 FYNNEI. V shed 7 bases, J shed 9 bases, and the junction held 7 bases outside the gene matches. The chain's CDR3 is CASILSGGAQYF. The CDR3 DNA is TGTGCCAGCATACTTTCGGGGGGGGCCCAGTACTTC.

This rearrangement joins TRBV5-8 to TRBJ2-6; the D gene is possibly TRBD1 (5 bases). V lost 4 bases, J lost 0 bases, and 17 bases lay in between. Germline CDR1 is SGHTS and CDR2 is YDEGEE. The CDR3 covers 18 residues. The CDR3 spells CASSGITGPTSGANVLTF. The CDR3 DNA reads TGTGCCAGCAGCGGTATTACAGGACCCACCTCTGGGGCCAACGTCCTGACTTTC.

This clone was recorded at least ten times. The rearrangement links TRBV18 to TRBJ1-5; 8 bases match TRBD1. V shed 2 bases, J shed 3 bases, and the junction held 3 bases outside the gene matches. The CDR3 covers 15 residues. CDR1 KGHSH and CDR2 LQKENI come from the germline V gene. The CDR3 bases are TGTGCCAGCTCACCAGAGACAGGGGTCAATCAGCCCCAGCATTTT. This gives the protein CASSPETGVNQPQHF.

This CDR3 reads CASSSGGSGYGYTF. Here the CDR3 DNA reads TGTGCCAGCAGCTCAGGGGGCAGTGGCTATGGCTACACCTTC. The gene calls are TRBV7-9 and TRBJ1-2; 8 bases line up with TRBD1. This CDR3 is built from 14 residues. The J segment lost 4 bases and the V segment lost 4 bases, leaving 5 bases of the junction unmatched. Per the germline V gene, CDR1 is SEHNR and CDR2 is FQNEAQ (reference sequence).

This clone occurred once. CDR3 sequence (DNA): TGTGCCAGCAGCTTAGCATCGGTGCTGGCCGGGGAGCTGTTTTTT. Protein product: CASSLASVLAGELFF. The rearrangement joins TRBV7-2 to TRBJ2-2; D not certain. The V gene's germline CDR1 is SGHTA and CDR2 FQGNSA. Deletions cut 0 bases from V and 6 bases from J, with 11 bases between. This CDR3 comprises 15 residues.

V gene TRBV15 combines with J gene TRBJ1-4; D ambiguous. The germline V gene has CDR1 LNHNV and CDR2 YYDKDF (reference sequence). This CDR3 is built from 16 residues. Trimming pared 8 bases from V and 8 bases from J, leaving 24 bases between. The CDR3 spells CATREGNSFGNEKLFF. The CDR3, as DNA: TGTGCCACCCGTGAGGGTAATTCTTTCGGTAACGAAAAACTGTTTTTT.

The rearrangement uses TRBV28 and TRBJ1-4; 10 bases match TRBD1. The V gene end was trimmed by 9 bases and the J gene end by 6 bases; junction bases not matched to a gene: 4. The CDR3 contains 13 residues. Germline V gene data show CDR1 as MDHEN and CDR2 as SYDVKM. CDR3 in DNA: TGTGCCAGTTTCGGGACAGGGGATGAAAAACTGTTTTTT. Its translation: CASFGTGDEKLFF.

The chain links TRBV7-9 to TRBJ1-2, with a weak D call TRBD1 (5 bases). V was cut by 4 bases and J by 5 bases, with 14 bases left in between. Germline CDR1 SEHNR, CDR2 FQNEAQ (reference sequence). The CDR3 totals 14 residues. The CDR3 loop reads CASSSETVLYGYTF. The CDR3 nucleotides are TGTGCCAGCAGCTCAGAGACAGTCCTGTATGGCTACACCTTC.

The V and J genes are TRBV3-1 (or the pseudogene TRBV3-2) and TRBJ2-5; the D is unclear. CDR1 and CDR2 from the germline V gene are LGHDT and YNNKEL (reference sequence). V lost 0 bases and J lost 14, with 16 bases in between. The CDR3 runs 13 residues. The CDR3 nucleotides read TGTGCCAGCAGCCAAGAGGGCCCGGCACATTTTTACTTC. As protein: CASSQEGPAHFYF.

V usage is TRBV29-1 and J usage is TRBJ2-7, with D unresolved. V dropped 4 bases and J dropped 1 base, with 8 bases sitting between them. The germline V gene encodes CDR1 SQVTM and CDR2 ANQGSEA. The CDR3 contains 12 residues. The CDR3 coding sequence is TGCAGCGTTGGGGCAGATTCCTACGAGCAGTACTTC. This sequence encodes CSVGADSYEQYF.

The table lists this clone with a few counts. The chain joins TRBV29-1 to TRBJ1-2; 7 positions match TRBD1. The length of the CDR3 is 13 residues. V lost 6 bases to trimming and J lost 8 bases; unmatched junction nucleotides: 12. Per germline, CDR1 SQVTM and CDR2 ANQGSEA. The CDR3: CSVTSTGSHGYTF. The DNA for the CDR3 is TGCAGCGTAACCTCGACAGGGTCCCACGGCTACACCTTC. Looking up the rest from reference TRBV29-1 and TRBJ1-2 gives the full variable domain: SAVISQKPSRDICQRGTSLTIQCQVDSQVTMMFWYRQQPGQSLTLIATANQGSEATYESGFVIDKFPISRPNLTFSTLTVSNMSPEDSSIYLCSVTSTGSHGYTFGSGTRLTVV.

This chain connects TRBV10-3 to TRBJ2-3; TRBD2 matches 8 bases. This CDR3 has 17 residues. Trimming removed 10 bases from V and 4 bases from J; junction bases left unmatched: 19. In germline, CDR1 is ENHRY, CDR2 SYGVKD. The CDR3 coding sequence is TGTGCCAACGCCTCCATGGGGAGCGGGGGTAGCCCAGATACGCAGTATTTT. Encoded protein: CANASMGSGGSPDTQYF.

This clone was counted a single time. The V call is TRBV7-2, the J call TRBJ1-2, with D maybe TRBD1 (5 bases). This CDR3 is built from 15 residues. Germline CDR1 is SGHTA and CDR2 is FQGNSA. The V end lost 5 bases, the J end lost 2 bases, and 15 bases lay between the germline ends. Here the CDR3 DNA reads TGTGCCAGCAGCCCAAAGTCGACAGCGAACTATGGCTACACCTTC. Residues: CASSPKSTANYGYTF.

This chain links TRBV14 with TRBJ1-1; TRBD1 matches at 9 bases. Germline CDR1 reads SGHDN; CDR2 reads FVKESK. V dropped 2 bases and J dropped 6; count of bases not matched to a gene: 7. The CDR3 covers 15 residues. Here the CDR3 DNA reads TGTGCCAGCAGCCAACCGGGACAGGGAATGTCTGAAGCTTTCTTT. Its translation is CASSQPGQGMSEAFF.

This chain links TRBV6-5 with TRBJ1-1; no definite D call. The germline V gene encodes CDR1 MNHEY and CDR2 SVGAGI. CDR3 length: 14 residues. The germline V and J ends were trimmed by 0 bases and 1 base, with 6 bases remaining between them. For the CDR3, the DNA is TGTGCCAGCAGTTACTCCTACAGGAACACTGAAGCTTTCTTT. It codes for CASSYSYRNTEAFF.